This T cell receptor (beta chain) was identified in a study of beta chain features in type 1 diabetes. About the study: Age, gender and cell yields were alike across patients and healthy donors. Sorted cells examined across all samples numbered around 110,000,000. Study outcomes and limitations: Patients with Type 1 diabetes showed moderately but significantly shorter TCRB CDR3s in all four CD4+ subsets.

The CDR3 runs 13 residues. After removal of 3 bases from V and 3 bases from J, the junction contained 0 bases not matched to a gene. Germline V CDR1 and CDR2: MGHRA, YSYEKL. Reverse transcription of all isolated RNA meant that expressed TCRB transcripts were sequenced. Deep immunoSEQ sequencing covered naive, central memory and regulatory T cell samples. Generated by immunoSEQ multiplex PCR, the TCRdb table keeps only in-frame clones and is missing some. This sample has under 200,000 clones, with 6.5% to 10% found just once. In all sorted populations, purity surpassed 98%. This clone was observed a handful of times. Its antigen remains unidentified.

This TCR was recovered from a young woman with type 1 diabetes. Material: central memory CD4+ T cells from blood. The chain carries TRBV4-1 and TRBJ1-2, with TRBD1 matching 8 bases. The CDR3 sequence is CASSQGQDYGYTF. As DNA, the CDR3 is TGCGCCAGCAGCCAGGGACAGGACTATGGCTACACCTTC.